These T cell receptor beta chains were read from a single sample in a study of CD8 T cells in Susac syndrome. From the immunoSEQ multiplex PCR reads, TCRdb called clonotypes with MiXCR, one entry per CDR3 protein. The data hold under 200,000 distinct CDR3 sequences, with 85% to 95% observed a single time. Specimen: CD8+ T cells from PBMCs. Receptors were obtained from a human donor with Susac syndrome. CDR3s leave out the opening cysteine and the closing phenylalanine or tryptophan.

j_call | v_call | cdr3_aa
TRBJ2-7 | TRBV29-1 | SVDHGGSYEQY
TRBJ2-7 | TRBV20-1 | SAEKQGTEQY
TRBJ2-3 | TRBV7-9 | ASSLLAGEHTQY
TRBJ1-2 | TRBV30 | AWSVPDSNYGYT
TRBJ2-7 | TRBV7-9 | ASSLGQGVNEQY
TRBJ2-1 | TRBV11-2 | ASSSETRNNEQF
TRBJ2-7 | TRBV5-1 | ASSDGAYEQY
TRBJ2-3 | TRBV5-1 | ASNNPEAGTDTQY
TRBJ2-1 | TRBV2 | ASRPGAGGPGNEQF
TRBJ1-1 | TRBV29-1 | SVEAPTGNTEAF
TRBJ2-7 | TRBV5-6 | ASSLMDWGPEEQY
TRBJ2-7 | TRBV7-2 | ASSPRQGGDEQY
TRBJ1-1 | TRBV2 | ASSEFRGLNTEAF
TRBJ1-1 | TRBV15 | ATSGALDTEAF
TRBJ1-5 | TRBV24-1 | ATSDSTQGSNQPQH
TRBJ2-5 | TRBV9 | ASSEGLAGRETQY
TRBJ2-1 | TRBV7-9 | ASSLGGSGMIDEQF